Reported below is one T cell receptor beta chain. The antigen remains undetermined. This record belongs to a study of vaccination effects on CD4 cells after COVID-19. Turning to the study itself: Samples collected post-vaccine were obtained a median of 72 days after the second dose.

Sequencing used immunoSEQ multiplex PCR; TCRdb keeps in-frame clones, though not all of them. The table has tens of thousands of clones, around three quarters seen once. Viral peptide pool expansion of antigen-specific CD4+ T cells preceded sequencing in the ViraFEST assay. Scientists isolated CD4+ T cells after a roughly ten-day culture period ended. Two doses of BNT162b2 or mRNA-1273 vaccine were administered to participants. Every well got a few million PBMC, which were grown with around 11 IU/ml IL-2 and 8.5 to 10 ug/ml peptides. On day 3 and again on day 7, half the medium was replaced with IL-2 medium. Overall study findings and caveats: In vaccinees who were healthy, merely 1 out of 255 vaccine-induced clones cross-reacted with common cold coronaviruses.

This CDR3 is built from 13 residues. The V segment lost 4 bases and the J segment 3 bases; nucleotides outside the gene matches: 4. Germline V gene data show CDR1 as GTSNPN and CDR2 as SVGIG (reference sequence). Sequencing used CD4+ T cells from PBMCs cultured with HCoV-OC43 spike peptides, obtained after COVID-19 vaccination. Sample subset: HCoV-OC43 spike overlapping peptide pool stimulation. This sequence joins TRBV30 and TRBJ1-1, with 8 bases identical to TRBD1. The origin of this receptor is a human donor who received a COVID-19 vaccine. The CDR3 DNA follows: TGTGCCTGGACAGGGGGCATCTACACTGAAGCTTTCTTT. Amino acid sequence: CAWTGGIYTEAFF.